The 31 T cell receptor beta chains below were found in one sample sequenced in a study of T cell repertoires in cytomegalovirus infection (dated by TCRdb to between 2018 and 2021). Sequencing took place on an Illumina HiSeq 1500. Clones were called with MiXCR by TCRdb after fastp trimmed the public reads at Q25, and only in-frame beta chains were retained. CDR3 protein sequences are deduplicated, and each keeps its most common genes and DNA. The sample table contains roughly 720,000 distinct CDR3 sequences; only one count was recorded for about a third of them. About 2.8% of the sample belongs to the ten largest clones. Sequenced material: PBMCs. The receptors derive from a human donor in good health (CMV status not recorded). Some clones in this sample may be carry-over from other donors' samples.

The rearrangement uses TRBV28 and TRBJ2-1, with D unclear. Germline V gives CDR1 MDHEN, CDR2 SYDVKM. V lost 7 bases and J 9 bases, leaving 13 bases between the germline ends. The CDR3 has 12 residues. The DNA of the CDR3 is TGTGCCAGCACATTTTCACAGCGTGAGCAGTTCTTC. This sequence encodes CASTFSQREQFF.

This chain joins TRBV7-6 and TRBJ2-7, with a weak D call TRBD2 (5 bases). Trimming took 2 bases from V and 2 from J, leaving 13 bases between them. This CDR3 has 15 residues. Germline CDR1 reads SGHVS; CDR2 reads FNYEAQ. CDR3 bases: TGTGCCAGCAGCTTACCTAGCAGAAGCCCCTACGAGCAGTACTTC. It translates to CASSLPSRSPYEQYF.

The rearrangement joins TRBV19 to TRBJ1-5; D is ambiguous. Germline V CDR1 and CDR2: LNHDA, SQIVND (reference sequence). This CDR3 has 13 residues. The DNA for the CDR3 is TGTGCGATCGGATGGCCAGGCAATCAGCCCCAGCATTTT. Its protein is CAIGWPGNQPQHF.

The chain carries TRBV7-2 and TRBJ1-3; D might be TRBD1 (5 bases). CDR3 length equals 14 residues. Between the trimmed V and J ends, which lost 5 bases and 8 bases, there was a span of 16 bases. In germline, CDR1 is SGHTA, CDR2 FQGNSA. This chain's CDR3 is CASSLNPGSDTIYF. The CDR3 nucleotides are TGTGCCAGCAGCCTAAACCCAGGGTCGGACACCATATATTTT.

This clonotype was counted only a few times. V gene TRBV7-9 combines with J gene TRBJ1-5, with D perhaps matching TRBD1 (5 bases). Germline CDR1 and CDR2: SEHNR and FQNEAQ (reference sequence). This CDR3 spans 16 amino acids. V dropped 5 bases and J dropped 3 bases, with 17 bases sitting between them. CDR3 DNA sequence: TGTGCCAGCAGCCCCGGGGCTCTTCTCCCCAATCAGCCCCAGCATTTT. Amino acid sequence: CASSPGALLPNQPQHF.

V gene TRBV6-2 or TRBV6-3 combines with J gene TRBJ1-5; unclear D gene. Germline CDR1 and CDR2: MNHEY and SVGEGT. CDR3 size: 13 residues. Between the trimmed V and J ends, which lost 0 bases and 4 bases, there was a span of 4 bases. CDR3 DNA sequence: TGTGCCAGCAGTTACTCGAAAAATCAGCCCCAGCATTTT. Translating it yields CASSYSKNQPQHF.

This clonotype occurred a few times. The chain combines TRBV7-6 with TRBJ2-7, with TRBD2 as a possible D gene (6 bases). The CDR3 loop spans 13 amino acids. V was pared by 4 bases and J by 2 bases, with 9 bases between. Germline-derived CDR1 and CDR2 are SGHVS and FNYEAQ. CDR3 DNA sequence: TGTGCCAGCAGCTGGGGGGAGACCTACGAGCAGTACTTC. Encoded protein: CASSWGETYEQYF.

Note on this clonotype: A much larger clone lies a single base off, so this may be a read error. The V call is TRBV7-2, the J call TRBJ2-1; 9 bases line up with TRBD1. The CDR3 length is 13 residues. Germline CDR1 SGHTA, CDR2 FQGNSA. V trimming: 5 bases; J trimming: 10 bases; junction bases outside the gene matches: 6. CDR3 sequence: CASSPFGTGEQFF. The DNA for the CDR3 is TGTGCCAGCAGCCCATTCGGGACAGGGGAGCAGTTCTTC.

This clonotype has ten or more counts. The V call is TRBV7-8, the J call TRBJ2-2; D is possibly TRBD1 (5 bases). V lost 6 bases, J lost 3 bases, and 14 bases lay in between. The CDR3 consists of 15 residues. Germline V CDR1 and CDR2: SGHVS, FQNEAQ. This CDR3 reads CASRVGRAYTGELFF. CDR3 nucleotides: TGTGCCAGCAGGGTGGGCAGGGCTTACACCGGGGAGCTGTTTTTT.

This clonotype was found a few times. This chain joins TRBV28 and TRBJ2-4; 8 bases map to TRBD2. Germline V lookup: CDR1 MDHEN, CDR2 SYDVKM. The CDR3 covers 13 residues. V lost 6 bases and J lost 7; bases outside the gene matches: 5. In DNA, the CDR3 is TGTGCCAGCAGGGCCGGGACTAGGAACATTCAGTACTTC. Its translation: CASRAGTRNIQYF.

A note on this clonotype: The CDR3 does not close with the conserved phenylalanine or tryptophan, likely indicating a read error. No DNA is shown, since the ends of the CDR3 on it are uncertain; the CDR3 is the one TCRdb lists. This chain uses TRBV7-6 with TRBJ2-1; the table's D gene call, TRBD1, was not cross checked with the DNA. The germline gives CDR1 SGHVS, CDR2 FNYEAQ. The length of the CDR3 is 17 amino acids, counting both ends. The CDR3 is CASSDRGPPVVGNEPLC.

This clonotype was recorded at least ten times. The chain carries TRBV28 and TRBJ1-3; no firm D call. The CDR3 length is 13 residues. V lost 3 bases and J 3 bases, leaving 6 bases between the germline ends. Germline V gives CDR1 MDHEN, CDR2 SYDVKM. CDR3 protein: CASSFYYGNTIYF. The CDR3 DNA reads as TGTGCCAGCAGTTTTTATTATGGAAACACCATATATTTT.

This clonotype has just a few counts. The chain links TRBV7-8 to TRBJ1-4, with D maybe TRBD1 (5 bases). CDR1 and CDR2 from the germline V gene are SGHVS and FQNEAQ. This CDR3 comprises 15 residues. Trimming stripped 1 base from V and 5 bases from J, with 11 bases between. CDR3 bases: TGTGCCAGCAGCTTAGGGGGACGGGGGAATGAAAAACTGTTTTTT. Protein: CASSLGGRGNEKLFF.

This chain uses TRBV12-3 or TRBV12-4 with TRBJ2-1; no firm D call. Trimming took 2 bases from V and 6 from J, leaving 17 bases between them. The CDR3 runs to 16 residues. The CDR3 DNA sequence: TGTGCCAGCAGTTTATCCCATCCTGACCAGTTCAATGAGCAGTTCTTC. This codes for CASSLSHPDQFNEQFF.

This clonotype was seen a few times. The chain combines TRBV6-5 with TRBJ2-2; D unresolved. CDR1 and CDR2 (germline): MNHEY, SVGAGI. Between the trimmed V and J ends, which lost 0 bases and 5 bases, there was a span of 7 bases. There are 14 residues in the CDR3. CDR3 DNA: TGTGCCAGCAGTTACTCGGTGGGGACCGGGGAGCTGTTTTTT. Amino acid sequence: CASSYSVGTGELFF.

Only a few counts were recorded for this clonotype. CDR3 in amino acids: CASSLVNTDTQYF. The DNA of the CDR3 is TGTGCCAGCAGCTTAGTAAATACAGATACGCAGTATTTT. This chain uses TRBV7-2 with TRBJ2-3; no definite D call. This CDR3 comprises 13 residues. Per the germline V gene, CDR1 is SGHTA and CDR2 is FQGNSA. Trimming stripped 1 base from V and 3 bases from J, with 5 bases between.

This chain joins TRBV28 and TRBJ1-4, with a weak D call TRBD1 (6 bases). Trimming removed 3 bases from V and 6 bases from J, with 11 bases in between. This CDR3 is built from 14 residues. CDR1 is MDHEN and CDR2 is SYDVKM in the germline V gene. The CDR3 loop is CASSLGGADEKLFF. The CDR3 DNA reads TGTGCCAGCAGTTTGGGGGGCGCCGATGAAAAACTGTTTTTT.

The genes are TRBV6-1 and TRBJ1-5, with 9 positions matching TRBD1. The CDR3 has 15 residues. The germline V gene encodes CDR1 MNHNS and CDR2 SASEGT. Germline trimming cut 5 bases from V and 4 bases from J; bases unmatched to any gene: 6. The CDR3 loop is CASSKQGARNQPQHF. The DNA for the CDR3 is TGTGCCAGCAGTAAACAGGGGGCGCGTAATCAGCCCCAGCATTTT.

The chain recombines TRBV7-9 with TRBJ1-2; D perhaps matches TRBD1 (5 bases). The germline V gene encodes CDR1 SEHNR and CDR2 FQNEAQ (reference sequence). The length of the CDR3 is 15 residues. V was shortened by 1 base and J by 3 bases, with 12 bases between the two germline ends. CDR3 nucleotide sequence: TGTGCCAGCAGCTTAGAATTTCAGGGTGACTATGGCTACACCTTC. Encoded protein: CASSLEFQGDYGYTF.

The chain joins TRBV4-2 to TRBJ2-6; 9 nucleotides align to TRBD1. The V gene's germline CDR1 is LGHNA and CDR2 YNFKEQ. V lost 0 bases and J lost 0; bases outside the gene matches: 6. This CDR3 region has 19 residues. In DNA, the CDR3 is TGTGCCAGCAGCCAAGATGGGGACAGGGTCTACTCTGGGGCCAACGTCCTGACTTTC. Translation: CASSQDGDRVYSGANVLTF.

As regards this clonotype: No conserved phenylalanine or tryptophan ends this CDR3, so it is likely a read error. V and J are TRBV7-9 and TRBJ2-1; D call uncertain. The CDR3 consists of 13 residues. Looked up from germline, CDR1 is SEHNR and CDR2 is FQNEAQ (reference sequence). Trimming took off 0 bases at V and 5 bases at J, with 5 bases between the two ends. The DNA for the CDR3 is TGTGCCAGCAGCTTAGCGCTAGACAATGAGCAGTTCTTA. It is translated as CASSLALDNEQFL.

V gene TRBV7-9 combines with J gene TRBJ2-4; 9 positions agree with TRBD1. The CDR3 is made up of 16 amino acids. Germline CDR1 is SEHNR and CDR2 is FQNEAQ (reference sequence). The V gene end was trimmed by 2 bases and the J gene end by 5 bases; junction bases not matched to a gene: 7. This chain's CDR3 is CASSLMSGQGENIQYF. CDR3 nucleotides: TGTGCCAGCAGCTTAATGTCGGGACAGGGTGAAAACATTCAGTACTTC.

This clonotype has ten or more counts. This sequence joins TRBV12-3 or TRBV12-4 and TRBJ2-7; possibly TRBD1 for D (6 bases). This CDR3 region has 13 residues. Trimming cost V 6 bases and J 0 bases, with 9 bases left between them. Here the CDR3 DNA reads TGTGCCAGCAGCCCGGACAGCTCCTACGAGCAGTACTTC. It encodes CASSPDSSYEQYF.

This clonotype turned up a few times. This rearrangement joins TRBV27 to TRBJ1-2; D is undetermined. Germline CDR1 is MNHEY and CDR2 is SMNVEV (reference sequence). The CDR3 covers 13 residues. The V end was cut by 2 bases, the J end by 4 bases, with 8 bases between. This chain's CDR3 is CASSLLPIYGYTF. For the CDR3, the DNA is TGTGCCAGCAGTTTACTTCCGATCTATGGCTACACCTTC.

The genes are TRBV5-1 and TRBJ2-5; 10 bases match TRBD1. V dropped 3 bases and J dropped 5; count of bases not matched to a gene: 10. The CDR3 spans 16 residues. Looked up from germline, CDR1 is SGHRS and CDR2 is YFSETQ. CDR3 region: CASSSDAGTGVETQYF. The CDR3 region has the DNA TGCGCCAGCAGCTCGGACGCCGGGACAGGGGTCGAGACCCAGTACTTC.

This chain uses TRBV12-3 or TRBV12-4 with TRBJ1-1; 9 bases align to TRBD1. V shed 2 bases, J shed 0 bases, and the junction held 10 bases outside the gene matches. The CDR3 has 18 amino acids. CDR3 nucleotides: TGTGCCAGCAGTTTACTATTATCCGGGACAGGGATGAACACTGAAGCTTTCTTT. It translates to CASSLLLSGTGMNTEAFF.

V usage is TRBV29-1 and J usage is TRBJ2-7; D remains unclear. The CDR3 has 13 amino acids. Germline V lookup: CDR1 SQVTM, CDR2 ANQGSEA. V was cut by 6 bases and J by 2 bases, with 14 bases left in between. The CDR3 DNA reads TGCAGCGTGTGCGAACGCCTAACCTACGAGCAGTACTTC. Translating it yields CSVCERLTYEQYF.

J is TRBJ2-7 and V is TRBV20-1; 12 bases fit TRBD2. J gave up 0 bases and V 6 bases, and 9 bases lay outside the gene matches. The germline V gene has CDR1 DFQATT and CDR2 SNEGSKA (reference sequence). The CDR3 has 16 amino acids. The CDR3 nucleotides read TGCAGTGCGAAGCGACTAGCGGGAGTCGACTCCTACGAGCAGTACTTC. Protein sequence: CSAKRLAGVDSYEQYF.

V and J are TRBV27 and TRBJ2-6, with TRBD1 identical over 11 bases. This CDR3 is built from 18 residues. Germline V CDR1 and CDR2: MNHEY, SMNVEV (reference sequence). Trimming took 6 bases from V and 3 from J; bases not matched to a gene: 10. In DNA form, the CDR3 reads TGTGCCAGCAGCCCTTTCGGGACAGGGGGGGGTGGGGCCAACGTCCTGACTTTC. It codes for CASSPFGTGGGGANVLTF.

CDR3 nucleotide sequence: TGTGCCAGTAGTATGGACTTTGAGTGGGATACGCAGTATTTT. It specifies CASSMDFEWDTQYF. The chain employs TRBV19 and TRBJ2-3; maybe TRBD2 (5 bases). V shed 3 bases and J shed 6 bases, with 13 bases lying between them. Germline CDR1 LNHDA, CDR2 SQIVND (reference sequence). CDR3 length equals 14 residues.

The chain's CDR3 is CANPQGSYNEQFF. The CDR3 coding sequence is TGTGCCAACCCGCAAGGGTCCTACAATGAGCAGTTCTTC. V usage is TRBV7-8 and J usage is TRBJ2-1; D unresolved. Germline assignment: CDR1 SGHVS and CDR2 FQNEAQ. CDR3 length equals 13 residues. V was cut by 10 bases and J by 1 base, with 11 bases left in between.